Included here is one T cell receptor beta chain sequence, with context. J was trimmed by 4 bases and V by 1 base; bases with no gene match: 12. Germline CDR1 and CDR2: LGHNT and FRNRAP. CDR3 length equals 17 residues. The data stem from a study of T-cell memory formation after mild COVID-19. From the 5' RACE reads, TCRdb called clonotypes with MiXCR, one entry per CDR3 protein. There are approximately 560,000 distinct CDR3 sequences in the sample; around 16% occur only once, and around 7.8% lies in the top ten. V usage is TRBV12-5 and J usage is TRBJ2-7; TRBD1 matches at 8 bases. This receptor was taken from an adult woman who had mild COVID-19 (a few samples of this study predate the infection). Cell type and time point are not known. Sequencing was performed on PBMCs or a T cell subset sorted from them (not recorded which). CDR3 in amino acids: CASGLGRPGQGPYEQYF. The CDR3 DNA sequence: TGTGCTAGTGGTTTGGGCCGCCCCGGACAGGGCCCTTACGAGCAGTACTTC.